The 2 T cell receptor beta chains below all came from one sample that was sequenced in a study of blood T cell repertoires in COVID-19. Sequenced by immunoSEQ multiplex PCR; TCRdb stores in-frame clones only, minus some. The repertoire consists of some 77,000 clones, with nearly 85% occurring once and the leading ten covering 1.5% to 2%. Material for sequencing was peripheral blood. The receptor source for this set is a woman aged 60-75 years with acute or convalescent COVID-19.

The chain is built from TRBV28 and TRBJ1-2, with D hard to call. The germline V gene has CDR1 MDHEN and CDR2 SYDVKM. The V gene lost 4 bases and the J gene lost 4 bases, with 4 bases spanning the gap. CDR3 size: 11 residues. CDR3 residues: CASSSSYGYTF. CDR3 coding DNA: TGTGCCAGCAGTTCCAGCTATGGCTACACCTTC.

The genes are TRBV11-1 and TRBJ2-3; tentatively, D is TRBD1 (8 bases). The length of the CDR3 is 15 residues. The V gene's germline CDR1 is SGHAT and CDR2 FQDESV (reference sequence). The ends were cut back, 5 bases at V and 3 bases at J, with 15 bases in the middle. For the CDR3, the DNA is TGTGCCAGCAGCGACGGACAGGGAGGGACAGATACGCAGTATTTT. The encoded protein is CASSDGQGGTDTQYF. The complete variable domain, with remaining parts taken from reference TRBV11-1 and TRBJ2-3, reads EAEVAQSPRYKITEKSQAVAFWCDPISGHATLYWYRQILGQGPELLVQFQDESVVDDSQLPKDRFSAERLKGVDSTLKIQPAELGDSAMYLCASSDGQGGTDTQYFGPGTRLTVL.